This T cell receptor beta chain is drawn from a study of blood T cell repertoires in COVID-19. Study-level background: Acute and convalescent COVID-19 samples came from the United States, Italy and Spain.

The CDR3 extends over 14 amino acids. After removal of 1 base from V and 4 bases from J, the junction contained 3 bases not matched to a gene. In germline, CDR1 is SEHNR, CDR2 FQNEAQ (reference sequence). In the original workflow: For nucleated cells, counts were estimated from reference gene primer amplification. Measured with immunoSEQ multiplex PCR; TCRdb has only the in-frame clones, and not every one. That table is the source of V, J and clone size, and D and trimming were worked out from the DNA. Here the sample spans a few hundred thousand clones, roughly 90% being singletons. The sample was peripheral blood. This receptor was taken from a woman in her 30s with active or convalescent COVID-19. The chain recombines TRBV7-9 with TRBJ1-2; 7 positions agree with TRBD1. Here the CDR3 reads CASSLGDSGYGYTF. CDR3 bases: TGTGCCAGCAGCTTAGGGGACAGTGGCTATGGCTACACCTTC.